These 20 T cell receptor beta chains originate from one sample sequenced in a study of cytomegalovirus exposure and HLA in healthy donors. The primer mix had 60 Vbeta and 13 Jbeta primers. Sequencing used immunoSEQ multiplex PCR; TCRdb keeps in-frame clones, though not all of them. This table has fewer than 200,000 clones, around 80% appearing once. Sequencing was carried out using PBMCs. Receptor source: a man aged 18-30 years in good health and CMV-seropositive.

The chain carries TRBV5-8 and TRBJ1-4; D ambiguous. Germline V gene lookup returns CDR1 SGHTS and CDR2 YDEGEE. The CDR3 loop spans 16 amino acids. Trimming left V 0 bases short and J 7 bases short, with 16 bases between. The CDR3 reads CASSLGSHGFGEKLFF. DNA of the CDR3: TGTGCCAGCAGCTTGGGTTCGCACGGTTTTGGTGAAAAACTGTTTTTT.

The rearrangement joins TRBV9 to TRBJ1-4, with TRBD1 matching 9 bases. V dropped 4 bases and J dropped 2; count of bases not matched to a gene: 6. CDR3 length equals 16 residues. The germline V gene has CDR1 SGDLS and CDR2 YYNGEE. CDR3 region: CASSTRTGDTNEKLFF. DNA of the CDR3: TGTGCCAGCAGCACGCGGACAGGGGATACTAATGAAAAACTGTTTTTT.

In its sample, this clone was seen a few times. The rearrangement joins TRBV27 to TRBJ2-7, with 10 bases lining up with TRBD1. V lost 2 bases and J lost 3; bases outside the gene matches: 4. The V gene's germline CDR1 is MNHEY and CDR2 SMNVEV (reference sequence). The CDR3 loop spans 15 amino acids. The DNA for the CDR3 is TGTGCCAGCAGTTTAGGACAGGGGGGAAACTACGAGCAGTACTTC. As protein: CASSLGQGGNYEQYF.

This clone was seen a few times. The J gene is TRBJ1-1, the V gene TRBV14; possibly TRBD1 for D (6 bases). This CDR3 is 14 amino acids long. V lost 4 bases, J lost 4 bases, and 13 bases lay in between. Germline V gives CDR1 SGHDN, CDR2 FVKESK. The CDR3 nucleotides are TGTGCCAGCAGCCCCCATTTAGGGGGCACTGAAGCTTTCTTT. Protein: CASSPHLGGTEAFF.

CDR3 bases: TGCGCCAGCAGCTTAACAGGGGGCCTTAACGAGCAGTACTTC. Translation gives CASSLTGGLNEQYF. The J gene is TRBJ2-7, the V gene TRBV5-1; 9 positions agree with TRBD1. The CDR3 has 14 residues. J lost 5 bases, V lost 2 bases, and 5 bases had no gene match. Germline loops: CDR1 SGHRS, CDR2 YFSETQ.

The DNA of the CDR3 is TGCGCCAGCCTCCCGGTGACAGGCTCCAATGAGCAGTTCTTC. As protein: CASLPVTGSNEQFF. The rearrangement links TRBV5-1 to TRBJ2-1; possibly TRBD1 for D (6 bases). V lost 7 bases and J lost 6, with 17 bases in between. The V gene's germline CDR1 is SGHRS and CDR2 YFSETQ. The CDR3 runs to 14 residues.

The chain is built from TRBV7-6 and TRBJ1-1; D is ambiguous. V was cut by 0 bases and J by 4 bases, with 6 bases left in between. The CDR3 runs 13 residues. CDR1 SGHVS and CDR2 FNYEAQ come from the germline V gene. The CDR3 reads CASSLASSTEAFF. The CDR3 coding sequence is TGTGCCAGCAGCTTAGCCAGTTCCACTGAAGCTTTCTTT.

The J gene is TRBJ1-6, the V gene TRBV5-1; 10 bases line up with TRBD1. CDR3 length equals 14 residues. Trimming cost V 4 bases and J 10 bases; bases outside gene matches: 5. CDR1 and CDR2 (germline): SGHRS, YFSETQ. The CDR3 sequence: CASSPGQGRSPLHF. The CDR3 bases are TGCGCCAGCAGCCCGGGACAGGGGAGATCACCCCTCCACTTT.

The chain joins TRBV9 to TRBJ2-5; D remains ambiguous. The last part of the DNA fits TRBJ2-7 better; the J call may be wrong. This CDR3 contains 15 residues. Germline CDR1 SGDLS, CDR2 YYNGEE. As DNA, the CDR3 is TGTGCCAGCAGCGTAGAAAAGAATCCCATCAACGAGCAGTACTTC. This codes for CASSVEKNPINEQYF.

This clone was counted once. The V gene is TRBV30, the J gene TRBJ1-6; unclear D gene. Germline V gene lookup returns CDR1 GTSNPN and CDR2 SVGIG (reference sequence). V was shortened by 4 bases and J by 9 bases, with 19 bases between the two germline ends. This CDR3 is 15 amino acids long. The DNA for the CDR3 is TGTGCCTGGACCAGTGTGAGCGGGAGAGGTTCACCCCTCCACTTT. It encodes CAWTSVSGRGSPLHF.

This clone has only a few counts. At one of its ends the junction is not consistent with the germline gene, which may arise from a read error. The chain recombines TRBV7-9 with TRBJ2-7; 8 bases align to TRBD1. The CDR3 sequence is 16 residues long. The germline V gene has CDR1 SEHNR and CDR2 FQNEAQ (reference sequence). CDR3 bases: TGTTCCAGCAGCTTAGCCATCGACAGGGGCTCCTACGAGCAGTACTTC. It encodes CSSSLAIDRGSYEQYF.

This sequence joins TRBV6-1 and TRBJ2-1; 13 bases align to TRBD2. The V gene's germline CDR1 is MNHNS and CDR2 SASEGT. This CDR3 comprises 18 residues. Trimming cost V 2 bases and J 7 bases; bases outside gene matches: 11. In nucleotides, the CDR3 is TGTGCCAGCAGTGAACCCCTCACTAGCGGGAGGGCCCGGAATGAGCAGTTCTTC. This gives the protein CASSEPLTSGRARNEQFF.

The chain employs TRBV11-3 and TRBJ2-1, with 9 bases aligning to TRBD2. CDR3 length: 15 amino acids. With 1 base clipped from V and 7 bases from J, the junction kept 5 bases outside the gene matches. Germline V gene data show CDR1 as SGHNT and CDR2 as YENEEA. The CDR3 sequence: CASSLGGGASNEQFF. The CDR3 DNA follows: TGTGCCAGCAGCTTAGGCGGGGGGGCCTCAAATGAGCAGTTCTTC.

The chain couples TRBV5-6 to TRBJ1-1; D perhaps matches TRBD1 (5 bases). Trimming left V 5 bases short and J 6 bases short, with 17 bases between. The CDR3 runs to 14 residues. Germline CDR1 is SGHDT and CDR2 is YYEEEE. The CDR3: CASRDDSGAAEAFF. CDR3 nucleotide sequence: TGTGCCAGCAGGGATGACAGCGGGGCGGCTGAAGCTTTCTTT.

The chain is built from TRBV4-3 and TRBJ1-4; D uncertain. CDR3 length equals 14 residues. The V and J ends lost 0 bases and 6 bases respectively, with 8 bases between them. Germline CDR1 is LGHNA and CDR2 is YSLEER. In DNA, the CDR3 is TGCGCCAGCAGCCAAGATAGGCGGGATGAAAAACTGTTTTTT. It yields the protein CASSQDRRDEKLFF.

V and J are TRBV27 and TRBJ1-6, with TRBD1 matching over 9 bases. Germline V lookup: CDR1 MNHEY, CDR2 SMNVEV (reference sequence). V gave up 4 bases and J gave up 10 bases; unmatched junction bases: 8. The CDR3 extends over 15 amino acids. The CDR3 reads CASSSGQGRNSPLHF. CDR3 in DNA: TGTGCCAGCAGTTCCGGACAGGGGCGAAACTCACCCCTCCACTTT.

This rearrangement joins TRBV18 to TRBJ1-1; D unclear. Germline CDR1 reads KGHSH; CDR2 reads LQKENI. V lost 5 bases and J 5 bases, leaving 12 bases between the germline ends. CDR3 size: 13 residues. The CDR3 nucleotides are TGTGCCAGCTCAGGAGGGTTGGATACTGAAGCTTTCTTT. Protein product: CASSGGLDTEAFF.

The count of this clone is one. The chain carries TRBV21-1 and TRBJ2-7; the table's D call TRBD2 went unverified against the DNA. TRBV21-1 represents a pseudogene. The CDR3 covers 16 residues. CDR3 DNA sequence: TGTGCCAGCAGCAAAGCTCAGGGCGGGGGCTCCTACGAGCAGTACTTC. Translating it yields CASSKAQGGGSYEQYF.

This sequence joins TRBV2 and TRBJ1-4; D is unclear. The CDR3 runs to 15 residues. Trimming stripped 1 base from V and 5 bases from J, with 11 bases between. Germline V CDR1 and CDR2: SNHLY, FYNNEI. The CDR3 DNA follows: TGTGCCAGCAGTGAAGTGGTTTTGCGAAATGAAAAACTGTTTTTT. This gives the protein CASSEVVLRNEKLFF.

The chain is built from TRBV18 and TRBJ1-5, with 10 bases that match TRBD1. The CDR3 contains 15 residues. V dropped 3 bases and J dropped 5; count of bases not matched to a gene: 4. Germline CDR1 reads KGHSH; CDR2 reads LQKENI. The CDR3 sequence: CASSPWDRGHQPQHF. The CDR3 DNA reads TGTGCCAGCTCACCCTGGGACAGGGGACATCAGCCCCAGCATTTT.